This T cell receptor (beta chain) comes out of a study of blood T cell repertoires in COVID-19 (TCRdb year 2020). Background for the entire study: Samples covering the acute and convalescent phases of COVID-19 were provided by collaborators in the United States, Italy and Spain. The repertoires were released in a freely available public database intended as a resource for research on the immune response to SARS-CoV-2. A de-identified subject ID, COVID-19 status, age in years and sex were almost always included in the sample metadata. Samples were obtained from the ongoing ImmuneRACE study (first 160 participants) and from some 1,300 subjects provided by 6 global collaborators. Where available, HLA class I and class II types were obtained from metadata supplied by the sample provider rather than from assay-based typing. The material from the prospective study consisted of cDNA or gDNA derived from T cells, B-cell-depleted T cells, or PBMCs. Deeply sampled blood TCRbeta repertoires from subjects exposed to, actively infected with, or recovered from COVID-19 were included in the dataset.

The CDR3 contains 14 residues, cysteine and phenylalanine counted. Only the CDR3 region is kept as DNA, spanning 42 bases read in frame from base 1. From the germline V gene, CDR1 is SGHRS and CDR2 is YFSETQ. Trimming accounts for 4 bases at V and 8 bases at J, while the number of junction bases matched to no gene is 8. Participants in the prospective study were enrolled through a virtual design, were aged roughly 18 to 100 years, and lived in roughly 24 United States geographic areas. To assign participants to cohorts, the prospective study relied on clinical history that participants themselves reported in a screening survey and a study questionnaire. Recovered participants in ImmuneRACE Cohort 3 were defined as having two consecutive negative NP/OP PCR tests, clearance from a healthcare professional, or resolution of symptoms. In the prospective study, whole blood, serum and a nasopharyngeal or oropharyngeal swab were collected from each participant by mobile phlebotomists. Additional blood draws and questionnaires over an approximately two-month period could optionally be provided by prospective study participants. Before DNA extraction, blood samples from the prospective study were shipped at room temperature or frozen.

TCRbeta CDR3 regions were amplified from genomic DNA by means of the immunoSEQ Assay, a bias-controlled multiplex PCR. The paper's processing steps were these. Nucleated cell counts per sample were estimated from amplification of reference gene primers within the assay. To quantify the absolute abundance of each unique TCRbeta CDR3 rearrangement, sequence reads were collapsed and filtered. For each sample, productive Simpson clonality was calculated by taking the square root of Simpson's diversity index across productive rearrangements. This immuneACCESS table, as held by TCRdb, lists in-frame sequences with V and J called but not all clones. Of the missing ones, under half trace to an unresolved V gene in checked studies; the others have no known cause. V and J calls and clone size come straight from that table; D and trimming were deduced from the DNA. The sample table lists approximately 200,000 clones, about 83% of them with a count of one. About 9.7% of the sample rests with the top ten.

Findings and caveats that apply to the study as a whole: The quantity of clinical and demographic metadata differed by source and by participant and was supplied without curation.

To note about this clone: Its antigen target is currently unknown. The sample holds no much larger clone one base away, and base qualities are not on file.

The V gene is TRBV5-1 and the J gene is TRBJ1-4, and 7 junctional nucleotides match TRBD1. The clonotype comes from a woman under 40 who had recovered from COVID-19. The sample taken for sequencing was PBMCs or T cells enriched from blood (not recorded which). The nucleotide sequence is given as TGCGCCAGCAGCCCACGGACAGGCGGAGAAAAACTGTTTTTT. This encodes CASSPRTGGEKLFF.